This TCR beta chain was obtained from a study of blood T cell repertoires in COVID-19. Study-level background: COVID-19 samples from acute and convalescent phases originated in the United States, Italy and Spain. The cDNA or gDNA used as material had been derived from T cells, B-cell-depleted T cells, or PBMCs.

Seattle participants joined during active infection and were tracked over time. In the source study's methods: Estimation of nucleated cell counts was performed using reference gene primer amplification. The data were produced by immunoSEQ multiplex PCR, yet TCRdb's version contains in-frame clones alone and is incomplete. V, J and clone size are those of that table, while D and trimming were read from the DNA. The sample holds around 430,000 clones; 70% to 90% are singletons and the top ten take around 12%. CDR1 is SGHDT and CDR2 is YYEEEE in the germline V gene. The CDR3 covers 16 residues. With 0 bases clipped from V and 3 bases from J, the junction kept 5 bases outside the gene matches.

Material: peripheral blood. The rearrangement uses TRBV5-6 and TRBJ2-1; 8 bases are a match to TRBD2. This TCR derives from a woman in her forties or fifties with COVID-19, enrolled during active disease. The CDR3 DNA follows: TGTGCCAGCAGCTTGGCTCTAGCGGGCGTCTACAATGAGCAGTTCTTC. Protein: CASSLALAGVYNEQFF. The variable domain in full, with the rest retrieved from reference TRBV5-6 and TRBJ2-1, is DAGVTQSPTHLIKTRGQQVTLRCSPKSGHDTVSWYQQALGQGPQFIFQYYEEEERQRGNFPDRFSGHQFPNYSSELNVNALLLGDSALYLCASSLALAGVYNEQFFGPGTRLTVL.